One TCR beta chain is described in this entry. The CDR3 spans 17 residues. Trimming stripped 1 base from V and 11 bases from J, with 24 bases between. CDR1 is MGHDK, CDR2 SYGVNS, per germline. Amplification of TCR beta CDR3 regions was performed using RNA transcripts as template. The TCR CDR3 first-round RT-PCR relied on the HTBI primer set. TCRdb processed the multiplex PCR reads anew with MiXCR; each CDR3 protein has one entry. The table has over 700,000 distinct CDR3 sequences, around 40% seen once. The entry originates in a study of T cells in Graves' hyperthyroidism and ophthalmopathy. The sample was blood. The origin of this receptor is a woman in her forties with Graves' hyperthyroidism. The genes are TRBV25-1 and TRBJ1-5; TRBD1 might be the D (6 bases). CDR3 residues: CASSELFGGGASETQHF. CDR3 DNA: TGTGCCAGCAGTGAATTATTCGGCGGGGGGGCCTCAGAGACCCAGCATTTT.